The entry that follows covers one T cell receptor (beta chain) sequence. A read error is possible here, since a much larger clone lies one base away. The sample is drawn from a study of tumor-infiltrating lymphocytes in primary liver carcinoma. Alongside blood RNA obtained from unsorted whole blood, germline DNA was also extracted. A constant-region primer primed TCR beta cDNA synthesis from 450 to 550 ng of total RNA. A slightly modified ARM-PCR protocol with three nested multiplex PCR rounds produced these TCR beta libraries. TCRdb ran MiXCR on the multiplex PCR reads and lists one entry per CDR3 protein. The sample gives 300,000 to 400,000 distinct CDR3 sequences, less than 65% of which show up once; under 8.5% is in the top ten. The receptor's source is a middle-aged man with primary liver carcinoma and hepatitis B virus infection. What was sequenced was peripheral blood.

For the CDR3, the DNA is TGTGCCAGCTTTTCCCGGGGACAGCAATCCTACGAGCAGTACTTC. Translation: CASFSRGQQSYEQYF. The chain carries TRBV6-2 or TRBV6-3 and TRBJ2-7, with TRBD1 identical over 7 bases. Germline trimming cut 8 bases from V and 1 base from J; bases unmatched to any gene: 11. The length of the CDR3 is 15 residues. Germline values: CDR1 MNHEY, CDR2 SVGEGT.